This passage covers 30 T cell receptor beta chains from one sample sequenced in a study of T cell responses to AZD1222 COVID-19 vaccine (dated by TCRdb to the early 2020s). To prepare the library, the immunoSEQ multiplex PCR assay was applied. The table comes from immuneACCESS by way of TCRdb, which keeps in-frame sequences with V and J called. Part of the clones is missing from these tables; in studies checked, under half for an unresolved V gene and the rest for unknown reasons. The sample profile shows approximately 130,000 clones; roughly 85% of them were found once. The top ten constitute 7.9% of the sample. This specimen's time point label, per the study, means: about 28 days (+/-7) after the second vaccine dose. The sample's treatment or condition label, in plain terms: meningococcal conjugate vaccine given as trial control. The sample consisted of peripheral blood, taken 28 days after the second dose of the MenACWY control vaccine. The receptors derive from an adult who received the MenACWY meningococcal vaccine as a control.

The chain is built from TRBV27 and TRBJ1-2, with D maybe TRBD1 (6 bases). The length of the CDR3 is 13 residues. Germline V gene sequence: CDR1 MNHEY, CDR2 SMNVEV (reference sequence). Trimming took 6 bases from V and 7 from J, leaving 15 bases between them. CDR3 loop: CASSPPTGIGYTF. CDR3 DNA sequence: TGTGCCAGCAGCCCCCCCACAGGGATTGGCTACACCTTC.

The CDR3 protein is CASSYSTGTETQYF. The CDR3 bases are TGTGCCAGCAGTTACTCGACAGGGACGGAGACCCAGTACTTC. The genes are TRBV6-5 and TRBJ2-5; 7 bases line up with TRBD1. There are 14 residues in the CDR3. CDR1 and CDR2 (germline): MNHEY, SVGAGI. Losses at the gene ends were 0 bases for V and 5 bases for J; bases not matched to a gene: 3.

This chain joins TRBV27 and TRBJ1-5; D may be TRBD1 (5 bases). Between the trimmed V and J ends, which lost 3 bases and 7 bases, there was a span of 10 bases. Germline lookup yields CDR1 MNHEY and CDR2 SMNVEV (reference sequence). This CDR3 has 13 residues. The CDR3 nucleotides are TGTGCCAGCAGTTTGACCAGGGAACAGCCCCAGCATTTT. Translation gives CASSLTREQPQHF.

By frequency in the sample, this clone is medium-sized. The junction departs from the called germline gene at one end, perhaps through a read error. The CDR3 loop is CASSYVGLAGGSF. The DNA for the CDR3 is TGTGCCAGCAGTTATGTGGGCCTAGCGGGAGGTTCTTTT. The genes are TRBV6-2 or TRBV6-3 and TRBJ2-3; 11 bases line up with TRBD2. Germline loops: CDR1 MNHEY, CDR2 SVGEGT. The CDR3 length is 13 residues.

The CDR3 coding sequence is TGTGCCAGCATGACCCGGGACACTGCCCAGCCCCAGCATTTT. Its translation: CASMTRDTAQPQHF. The chain combines TRBV6-5 with TRBJ1-5; D perhaps matches TRBD1 (6 bases). The germline gives CDR1 MNHEY, CDR2 SVGAGI. The germline V and J ends were trimmed by 7 bases and 7 bases, with 17 bases remaining between them. The CDR3 consists of 14 residues.

The CDR3 DNA is TGTGCCAGCAGCTTAGGATTAGCCTTCTCTGGAAACACCATATATTTT. It codes for CASSLGLAFSGNTIYF. The chain joins TRBV7-2 to TRBJ1-3; D remains ambiguous. CDR1 and CDR2 (germline): SGHTA, FQGNSA. The CDR3 runs 16 residues. Trimming removed 1 base from V and 0 bases from J, with 10 bases in between.

The chain links TRBV7-6 to TRBJ2-2; D may be TRBD2 (7 bases). Germline assignment: CDR1 SGHVS and CDR2 FNYEAQ. The CDR3 is 15 amino acids. The V and J ends lost 4 bases and 3 bases respectively, with 12 bases between them. The CDR3 spells CASSSRGADTGELFF. CDR3 sequence (DNA): TGTGCCAGCAGCTCCCGGGGGGCCGACACCGGGGAGCTGTTTTTT.

The CDR3 region is CASRIRDRGSYTF. Written as DNA, the CDR3 is TGTGCCAGCAGGATCCGGGACAGGGGTAGCTACACCTTC. V is TRBV5-6 and J is TRBJ1-2, with 10 bases matching TRBD1. Per the germline V gene, CDR1 is SGHDT and CDR2 is YYEEEE. This CDR3 has 13 amino acids. Trimming removed 5 bases from V and 9 bases from J; junction bases left unmatched: 7. The full variable domain, with the rest looked up from reference TRBV5-6 and TRBJ1-2, is DAGVTQSPTHLIKTRGQQVTLRCSPKSGHDTVSWYQQALGQGPQFIFQYYEEEERQRGNFPDRFSGHQFPNYSSELNVNALLLGDSALYLCASRIRDRGSYTFGSGTRLTVV.

The chain recombines TRBV10-3 with TRBJ1-1; 9 bases agree with TRBD1. The CDR3 is 13 amino acids. With V trimmed by 6 bases and J by 4 bases, 3 bases remained unmatched. Germline V gene lookup returns CDR1 ENHRY and CDR2 SYGVKD. The CDR3 region is CAIRTGGSTEAFF. The CDR3 DNA follows: TGTGCCATCAGGACAGGGGGGAGCACTGAAGCTTTCTTT.

The chain carries TRBV6-5 and TRBJ1-2; weak D call: TRBD1 (5 bases). The germline V gene encodes CDR1 MNHEY and CDR2 SVGAGI. The CDR3 runs 14 residues. The germline V and J ends were trimmed by 10 bases and 2 bases, with 17 bases remaining between them. This CDR3 is CATRAAGTNYGYTF. The CDR3 DNA reads as TGTGCCACCCGGGCCGCAGGGACCAACTATGGCTACACCTTC.

The chain joins TRBV13 to TRBJ2-7; D remains ambiguous. The CDR3 runs to 13 residues. The germline gives CDR1 PRHDT, CDR2 FYEKMQ (reference sequence). V was clipped by 5 bases and J by 2 bases, with 10 bases between them. The CDR3 here is CASSPPSTYEQYF. The CDR3 region has the DNA TGTGCCAGCAGCCCCCCCTCCACCTACGAGCAGTACTTC.

The rearrangement joins TRBV6-1 to TRBJ1-2; the match to TRBD1 covers 9 bases. With V trimmed by 4 bases and J by 2 bases, 14 bases remained unmatched. In germline, CDR1 is MNHNS, CDR2 SASEGT. This CDR3 has 18 residues. The CDR3 DNA follows: TGTGCCAGCAGTGCCCGCCGGGACAGGGTAAGAGGGAACTATGGCTACACCTTC. Its protein is CASSARRDRVRGNYGYTF.

About this clone itself: One junction end does not reproduce the germline sequence, and a read error may be involved. CDR3 in amino acids: CASSQPTGGELFF. The CDR3 DNA reads TGTGCTAGCAGCCAACCGACTGGCGGGGAGCTGTTTTTT. The gene calls are TRBV7-7 and TRBJ2-2; D gene ambiguous. The CDR3 is 13 residues long. CDR1 SSHAT and CDR2 FNYEAQ come from the germline V gene (reference sequence).

This clone was observed a single time. The V gene is TRBV27, the J gene TRBJ1-4, with D unresolved. The V end lost 1 base, the J end lost 6 bases, and 6 bases lay between the germline ends. In germline, CDR1 is MNHEY, CDR2 SMNVEV (reference sequence). The CDR3 is 13 amino acids. The CDR3: CASSLLADEKLFF. DNA for the CDR3: TGTGCCAGCAGTTTATTGGCGGATGAAAAACTGTTTTTT.

This sequence joins TRBV2 and TRBJ1-2; TRBD1 is a possible D gene (5 bases). The V gene lost 6 bases and the J gene lost 1 base, with 6 bases spanning the gap. The CDR3 runs 12 residues. Germline CDR1 is SNHLY and CDR2 is FYNNEI. The CDR3 spells CASRGDNYGYTF. CDR3 nucleotide sequence: TGTGCCAGCAGGGGGGATAACTATGGCTACACCTTC.

V is TRBV5-6 and J is TRBJ1-1, with D unclear. V was shortened by 4 bases and J by 7 bases, with 11 bases between the two germline ends. CDR3 size: 12 residues. Germline loops: CDR1 SGHDT, CDR2 YYEEEE. For the CDR3, the DNA is TGTGCCAGCAGCGCCGGGCCCCTTGAAGCTTTCTTT. This encodes CASSAGPLEAFF.

This chain uses TRBV12-5 with TRBJ1-2; D unclear. The germline V gene encodes CDR1 LGHNT and CDR2 FRNRAP. Between the trimmed V and J ends, which lost 7 bases and 6 bases, there was a span of 9 bases. The CDR3 is 11 residues long. CDR3 in DNA: TGTGCTAGTGACCTAAGGGATGGCTACACCTTC. The encoded protein is CASDLRDGYTF.

The chain is built from TRBV19 and TRBJ2-7; weak D call: TRBD1 (5 bases). CDR1 and CDR2 (germline): LNHDA, SQIVND (reference sequence). With 5 bases removed from V and 0 bases from J, the gap between germline ends came to 14 bases. This CDR3 has 15 residues. CDR3 nucleotide sequence: TGTGCCAGTAGTCCGAGGACAAGGAGCTCCTACGAGCAGTACTTC. Translating gives CASSPRTRSSYEQYF.

The genes are TRBV18 and TRBJ1-1; tentatively, D is TRBD1 (6 bases). V lost 3 bases and J 1 base, leaving 9 bases between the germline ends. This CDR3 has 14 amino acids. Germline V gives CDR1 KGHSH, CDR2 LQKENI. DNA for the CDR3: TGTGCCAGCTCACCCCGACAGGCGAACACTGAAGCTTTCTTT. It translates to CASSPRQANTEAFF.

V usage is TRBV28 and J usage is TRBJ2-5; maybe TRBD1 (6 bases). V was cut by 6 bases and J by 3 bases, with 14 bases left in between. Germline CDR1 and CDR2: MDHEN and SYDVKM. This CDR3 spans 14 amino acids. CDR3 sequence reads: CASRPHRVEETQYF. CDR3 bases: TGTGCCAGCAGGCCCCACAGGGTCGAAGAGACCCAGTACTTC.

The chain couples TRBV27 to TRBJ2-3; possible D gene TRBD1, 6 bases. V lost 4 bases and J 3 bases, leaving 23 bases between the germline ends. CDR3 size: 18 residues. Germline V gives CDR1 MNHEY, CDR2 SMNVEV (reference sequence). CDR3 bases: TGTGCCAGCAGTTCGGTTACAGGGACGAAGATAGAAACAGATACGCAGTATTTT. The encoded protein is CASSSVTGTKIETDTQYF.

This chain uses TRBV5-4 with TRBJ2-3; 8 nucleotides align to TRBD1. This CDR3 contains 15 residues. The V gene's germline CDR1 is SGHNT and CDR2 YYREEE (reference sequence). Losses at the gene ends were 4 bases for V and 2 bases for J; bases not matched to a gene: 6. CDR3 in amino acids: CASSTPGQDTDTQYF. In DNA, the CDR3 is TGTGCCAGCAGCACGCCGGGACAGGACACAGATACGCAGTATTTT. Together with reference TRBV5-4 and TRBJ2-3, the CDR3 gives the full variable domain: ETGVTQSPTHLIKTRGQQVTLRCSSQSGHNTVSWYQQALGQGPQFIFQYYREEENGRGNFPPRFSGLQFPNYSSELNVNALELDDSALYLCASSTPGQDTDTQYFGPGTRLTVL.

The chain is built from TRBV9 and TRBJ2-1, with D hard to call. From germline, CDR1 is SGDLS and CDR2 YYNGEE. CDR3 size: 12 residues. The V end was cut by 4 bases, the J end by 4 bases, with 6 bases between. CDR3 DNA sequence: TGTGCCAGCAGCCCCGTGTACAATGAGCAGTTCTTC. Its protein product is CASSPVYNEQFF.

The chain employs TRBV2 and TRBJ2-1, with D tentatively TRBD1 (6 bases). CDR1 and CDR2 (germline): SNHLY, FYNNEI. V lost 8 bases and J 7 bases, leaving 12 bases between the germline ends. The CDR3 totals 12 residues. The CDR3 here is CASQFTGNEQFF. As DNA, the CDR3 is TGTGCCAGCCAGTTCACAGGGAATGAGCAGTTCTTC.

The CDR3 protein is CASTRDRGPPTNEKLFF. CDR3 nucleotide sequence: TGTGCCAGCACCAGGGACAGGGGGCCTCCAACTAATGAAAAACTGTTTTTT. V and J are TRBV9 and TRBJ1-4; TRBD1 aligns across 12 bases. CDR3 length: 17 residues. J gave up 0 bases and V 6 bases, and 6 bases lay outside the gene matches. The germline gives CDR1 SGDLS, CDR2 YYNGEE.

This clone appeared a single time. The chain couples TRBV28 to TRBJ2-5; D not certain. The CDR3 spans 13 residues. Trimming pared 4 bases from V and 3 bases from J, leaving 9 bases between. CDR1 and CDR2 (germline): MDHEN, SYDVKM. The CDR3, as DNA: TGTGCCAGCAGTTCGGCGGCGGAAGAGACCCAGTACTTC. Amino acid sequence: CASSSAAEETQYF.

The chain uses TRBV12-3 or TRBV12-4 and TRBJ1-1; D unresolved. Between the trimmed V and J ends, which lost 6 bases and 8 bases, there was a span of 16 bases. CDR3 size: 13 residues. The CDR3 coding sequence is TGTGCCAGCAGCGCATCCTTCCGGGAAGAAGCTTTCTTT. It yields the protein CASSASFREEAFF.

This clone was observed a handful of times. The rearrangement links TRBV5-5 to TRBJ1-2; D possibly corresponds to TRBD1 (5 bases). The length of the CDR3 is 13 residues. From germline, CDR1 is SGHKS and CDR2 YYEKEE (reference sequence). V gave up 4 bases and J gave up 7 bases, with 14 bases separating them. CDR3 amino acids: CASSVRDVRGYTF. CDR3 DNA: TGTGCCAGCAGCGTCCGGGACGTCCGTGGCTACACCTTC.

This clone was observed once. The chain has TRBV27 and TRBJ1-2; perhaps TRBD1 as D (6 bases). This CDR3 is 15 amino acids long. CDR1 MNHEY and CDR2 SMNVEV come from the germline V gene (reference sequence). The germline V and J ends were trimmed by 7 bases and 5 bases, with 20 bases remaining between them. The CDR3: CASTPLGGRWYGYTF. CDR3 sequence (DNA): TGTGCCAGCACCCCCCTCGGGGGGCGTTGGTATGGCTACACCTTC.

The rearrangement uses TRBV19 and TRBJ1-1; 7 bases are shared with TRBD1. CDR1 and CDR2 (germline): LNHDA, SQIVND (reference sequence). This CDR3 has 11 residues. V was pared by 7 bases and J by 11 bases, with 7 bases of the junction left unmatched. DNA for the CDR3: TGTGCCAGTACAAACAGGGGCGCCGCTTTCTTT. This sequence encodes CASTNRGAAFF.